The 14 T cell receptor beta chains in this list originate from one sample, sequenced in a study of technical replicates of blood from several donors (dated 2017 in TCRdb). The library relied on the immunoSEQ multiplex PCR assay. What TCRdb holds here is the immuneACCESS table cut down to in-frame rearrangements. Part of the clones is not present; checked against another copy, under half of the missing clones reflect an unresolved V gene, and the others are unexplained. In this sample the table shows roughly 80,000 clones, just over 95% of which occur a single time. In total, the top ten clones hold more than 0.35% of the sample. Sample: T cells isolated from PBMCs. All receptors derive from a human donor in good health.

V is TRBV18 and J is TRBJ2-7, with 7 bases that match TRBD2. The germline gives CDR1 KGHSH, CDR2 LQKENI. The CDR3 contains 17 residues. V was clipped by 0 bases and J by 3 bases; unmatched bases: 11. The CDR3 protein is CASSPPSGREISYEQYF. The CDR3 DNA sequence: TGTGCCAGCTCACCACCGAGCGGGCGGGAGATCAGCTACGAGCAGTACTTC.

The CDR3 loop reads CASSVGLAGGTDTQYF. For the CDR3, the DNA is TGTGCCAGCAGCGTAGGACTAGCGGGAGGCACAGATACGCAGTATTTT. The chain uses TRBV9 and TRBJ2-3, with 12 positions matching TRBD2. Trimming cost V 0 bases and J 1 base; bases outside gene matches: 0. Per the germline V gene, CDR1 is SGDLS and CDR2 is YYNGEE. This CDR3 has 16 amino acids.

V usage is TRBV5-1 and J usage is TRBJ1-1, with D possibly TRBD1 on 5 matching bases. The germline V gene has CDR1 SGHRS and CDR2 YFSETQ. The CDR3 is made up of 14 amino acids. V gave up 1 base and J gave up 1 base, with 8 bases separating them. DNA of the CDR3: TGCGCCAGCAGCTTGAATACAGGGAACACTGAAGCTTTCTTT. Its translation is CASSLNTGNTEAFF. Based on the CDR3 plus reference TRBV5-1 and TRBJ1-1, the full variable domain is KAGVTQTPRYLIKTRGQQVTLSCSPISGHRSVSWYQQTPGQGLQFLFEYFSETQRNKGNFPGRFSGRQFSNSRSEMNVSTLELGDSALYLCASSLNTGNTEAFFGQGTRLTVV.

This chain connects TRBV7-9 to TRBJ1-5; D not certain. Germline CDR1 SEHNR, CDR2 FQNEAQ (reference sequence). V dropped 8 bases and J dropped 7 bases, with 15 bases sitting between them. The CDR3 sequence is 13 residues long. CDR3 DNA: TGTGCCAGCGCGAGGGCGCCCGGGCAGCCCCAGCATTTT. It codes for CASARAPGQPQHF.

The rearrangement uses TRBV9 and TRBJ1-1; TRBD1 matches at 7 bases. The germline gives CDR1 SGDLS, CDR2 YYNGEE. Unmatched junction bases numbered 6, after V lost 3 bases and J lost 4 bases. The CDR3 loop spans 14 amino acids. Here the CDR3 DNA reads TGTGCCAGCAGCGACACTCCAGGGGGCACTGAAGCTTTCTTT. Translated, it gives CASSDTPGGTEAFF. The variable domain in full, completed from reference TRBV9 and TRBJ1-1, reads DSGVTQTPKHLITATGQRVTLRCSPRSGDLSVYWYQQSLDQGLQFLIQYYNGEERAKGNILERFSAQQFPDLHSELNLSSLELGDSALYFCASSDTPGGTEAFFGQGTRLTVV.

The chain employs TRBV29-1 and TRBJ2-7, with D uncertain. The CDR3 extends over 13 amino acids. The V end was cut by 6 bases, the J end by 0 bases, with 12 bases between. Germline values: CDR1 SQVTM, CDR2 ANQGSEA. CDR3 amino acids: CSVEFKSSYEQYF. The CDR3 nucleotides read TGCAGCGTGGAGTTTAAGAGCTCCTACGAGCAGTACTTC.

V is TRBV4-3 and J is TRBJ2-7; TRBD1 might be the D (5 bases). CDR3 size: 14 residues. V was clipped by 8 bases and J by 4 bases, with 18 bases between them. From germline, CDR1 is LGHNA and CDR2 YSLEER. The CDR3 nucleotides read TGCGCCAGCGGTCAGGGTCTAGGCTCTTACGAGCAGTACTTC. Its protein is CASGQGLGSYEQYF.

The rearrangement uses TRBV25-1 and TRBJ1-3; unclear D gene. V was cut by 5 bases and J by 2 bases, with 13 bases left in between. CDR3 length: 15 residues. The germline V gene encodes CDR1 MGHDK and CDR2 SYGVNS. CDR3 sequence (DNA): TGTGCCAGCAGTTCGGCGGATTCACCTGGAAACACCATATATTTT. Translated, it gives CASSSADSPGNTIYF.

The V gene is TRBV5-1, the J gene TRBJ2-3; possible D gene TRBD1, 5 bases. V shed 0 bases and J shed 5 bases, with 16 bases lying between them. The CDR3 covers 16 residues. Germline V gene lookup returns CDR1 SGHRS and CDR2 YFSETQ. The CDR3, as DNA: TGCGCCAGCAGCTTGGAAGCCAGGGTCCTCCTAGATACGCAGTATTTT. This sequence encodes CASSLEARVLLDTQYF.

V is TRBV27 and J is TRBJ1-5; 8 bases align to TRBD1. Germline lookup yields CDR1 MNHEY and CDR2 SMNVEV (reference sequence). After removal of 5 bases from V and 3 bases from J, the junction contained 3 bases not matched to a gene. The CDR3 has 14 amino acids. The CDR3 protein is CASSRDRNNQPQHF. CDR3 coding DNA: TGTGCCAGCAGTCGGGACAGGAACAATCAGCCCCAGCATTTT.

The chain carries TRBV2 and TRBJ2-3, with 11 bases fitting TRBD2. CDR3 size: 16 residues. Germline CDR1 and CDR2: SNHLY and FYNNEI. V lost 8 bases to trimming and J lost 4 bases; unmatched junction nucleotides: 11. The CDR3 loop reads CASFDSGRGNSDTQYF. The DNA for the CDR3 is TGTGCCAGCTTCGATAGCGGGAGGGGTAATTCAGATACGCAGTATTTT. Full variable domain (remainder filled in from reference TRBV2 and TRBJ2-3): EPEVTQTPSHQVTQMGQEVILRCVPISNHLYFYWYRQILGQKVEFLVSFYNNEISEKSEIFDDQFSVERPDGSNFTLKIRSTKLEDSAMYFCASFDSGRGNSDTQYFGPGTRLTVL.

J is TRBJ2-1 and V is TRBV11-3, with 7 bases that match TRBD2. Germline V CDR1 and CDR2: SGHNT, YENEEA. Trimming at V came to 7 bases and at J to 0 bases, leaving 9 bases not matched to a gene. The CDR3 is 16 amino acids. The CDR3 nucleotides read TGTGCCAGCACCGAATTAGCGGGCCTCTCCTACAATGAGCAGTTCTTC. It encodes CASTELAGLSYNEQFF.

This chain connects TRBV2 to TRBJ1-1; D call uncertain. Germline CDR1 and CDR2: SNHLY and FYNNEI. Trimming pared 7 bases from V and 1 base from J, leaving 10 bases between. The CDR3 sequence is 13 residues long. In nucleotides, the CDR3 is TGTGCCAGCATCCTCCGGGAGAACACTGAAGCTTTCTTT. It yields the protein CASILRENTEAFF. Drawing the rest from reference TRBV2 and TRBJ1-1, the complete variable domain is EPEVTQTPSHQVTQMGQEVILRCVPISNHLYFYWYRQILGQKVEFLVSFYNNEISEKSEIFDDQFSVERPDGSNFTLKIRSTKLEDSAMYFCASILRENTEAFFGQGTRLTVV.

The chain employs TRBV5-6 and TRBJ2-1, with TRBD2 matching 9 bases. CDR1 is SGHDT and CDR2 is YYEEEE in the germline V gene. The CDR3 runs 16 residues. The trim removed 2 bases at V and 4 bases at J, leaving 7 bases unmatched. CDR3 residues: CASSFTGLAIYNEQFF. The CDR3 DNA reads as TGTGCCAGCAGCTTCACCGGACTAGCGATTTACAATGAGCAGTTCTTC.